This T cell receptor (beta chain) was observed in a study of cytomegalovirus exposure and HLA in healthy donors (dated by TCRdb to the late 2010s). Regarding the research as a whole: The 666 repertoires of the first cohort and the 110 or so validation repertoires were produced on the same platform, according to a later analysis. Besides the first cohort of 666 subjects, a separate validation cohort made up of over a hundred different subjects was used. The aim of the study was to test whether cataloging public T cell receptors could identify signatures of past pathogen exposure. High-throughput TCR immunosequencing, statistical association of individual TCRs with disease status, and machine learning were combined to predict cytomegalovirus infection status.

General findings and caveats noted by the study authors: Most TCR sequences were seen in very few donors, while some public TCRs were found in many individuals. The authors suggested that the approach could potentially be extended to other disease states and immunological phenotypes. A later analysis lacked HLA typing for the validation cohort, so it scored co-occurrence in that cohort across all 110 or so repertoires. The study gave a list of 150 to 200 TCR beta chains associated with cytomegalovirus. The classifier was reported to diagnose cytomegalovirus status with high specificity and sensitivity in both the original cohort and the validation cohort. Subsequent analysis determined that TCRs grouped into clusters in the first cohort also showed a tendency toward co-occurrence across the approximately 110 validation repertoires, and approximately 94% of cluster scores exceeded 0. A few of the identified cytomegalovirus-associated TCR beta chains were confirmed in vitro to be specific for cytomegalovirus antigens.

Donors formed part of the validation cohort, which comprised about 130 subjects and was distinct from the first cohort of 690 or so subjects. The method behind the library was the immunoSEQ multiplex PCR assay. The original pipeline was this. To diagnose cytomegalovirus status from the catalog of TCR beta chain sequences, a statistical classification framework was built. As stored in TCRdb, this immuneACCESS dataset retains in-frame rearrangements with V and J assigned. A fraction of the clones does not appear; measured against another copy, unresolved V genes explain less than half of the discrepancy, and the remainder lacks a known reason. D and trimming come from the DNA, and the V and J calls and clone size come from that table. For this sample there are about 240,000 clones; around nine tenths appear just once. About 3% of the sample is in the top ten clones. There are a few counts of this clone. The antigen it recognizes is unknown. No clone much larger than this one lies a single base away; base qualities are absent.

The V and J ends are trimmed by 2 bases and 3 bases, leaving 11 bases between them. Per the germline V gene, ENHRY is the CDR1 and SYGVKD is the CDR2. The CDR3 runs 14 residues from the cysteine to the phenylalanine. The sequence is cut down to CDR3 DNA, 42 bases in frame from base 1. The rearrangement combines TRBV10-3 with TRBJ2-7, and TRBD1 may be the D gene, going by 6 matching bases. The sample taken for sequencing was PBMCs. The TCR sequence derives from a man aged 18 to 29 in good health and CMV-seronegative. The CDR3 reads CAISETGTNYEQYF. The sequence in DNA is TGTGCCATCAGTGAGACAGGGACCAACTACGAGCAGTACTTC.